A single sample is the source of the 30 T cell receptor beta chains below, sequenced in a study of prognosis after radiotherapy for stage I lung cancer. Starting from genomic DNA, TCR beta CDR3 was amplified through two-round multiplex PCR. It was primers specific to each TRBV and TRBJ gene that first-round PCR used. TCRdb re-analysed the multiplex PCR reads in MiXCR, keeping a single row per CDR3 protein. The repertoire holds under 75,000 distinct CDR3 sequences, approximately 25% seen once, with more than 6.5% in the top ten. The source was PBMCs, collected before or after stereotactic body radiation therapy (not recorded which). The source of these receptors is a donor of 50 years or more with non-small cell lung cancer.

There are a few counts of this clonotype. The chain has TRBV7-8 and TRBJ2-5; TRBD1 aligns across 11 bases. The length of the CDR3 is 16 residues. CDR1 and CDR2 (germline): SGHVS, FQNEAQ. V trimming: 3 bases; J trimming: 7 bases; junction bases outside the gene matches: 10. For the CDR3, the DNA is TGTGCCAGCAGCTTCGCCGGGACAGGGGGACTGTGGACCCAGTACTTC. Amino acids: CASSFAGTGGLWTQYF.

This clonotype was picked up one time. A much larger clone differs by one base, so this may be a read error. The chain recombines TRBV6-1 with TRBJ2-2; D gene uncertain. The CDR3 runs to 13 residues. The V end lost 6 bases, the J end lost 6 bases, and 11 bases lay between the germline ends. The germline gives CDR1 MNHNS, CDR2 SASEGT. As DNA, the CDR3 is TGTGCCAGCAGCGTTAAAGGCCCCGGGGAGCTGTTTTTT. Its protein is CASSVKGPGELFF.

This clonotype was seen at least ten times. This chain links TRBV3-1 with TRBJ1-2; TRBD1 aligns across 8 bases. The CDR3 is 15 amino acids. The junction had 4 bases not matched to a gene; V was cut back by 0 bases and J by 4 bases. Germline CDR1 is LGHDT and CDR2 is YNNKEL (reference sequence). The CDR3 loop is CASSQETGGAYGYTF. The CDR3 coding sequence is TGTGCCAGCAGCCAAGAAACAGGGGGAGCCTATGGCTACACCTTC.

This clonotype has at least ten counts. The CDR3 DNA sequence: TGTGCCAGCTCACCGGGTCACTCTGGGGCCAACGTCCTGACTTTC. Translation gives CASSPGHSGANVLTF. The rearrangement links TRBV18 to TRBJ2-6; D call uncertain. V lost 3 bases, J lost 0 bases, and 6 bases lay in between. CDR1 and CDR2 (germline): KGHSH, LQKENI. This CDR3 region has 15 residues. Full variable domain (outside the CDR3, taken from reference TRBV18 and TRBJ2-6): NAGVMQNPRHLVRRRGQEARLRCSPMKGHSHVYWYRQLPEEGLKFMVYLQKENIIDESGMPKERFSAEFPKEGPSILRIQQVVRGDSAAYFCASSPGHSGANVLTFGAGSRLTVL.

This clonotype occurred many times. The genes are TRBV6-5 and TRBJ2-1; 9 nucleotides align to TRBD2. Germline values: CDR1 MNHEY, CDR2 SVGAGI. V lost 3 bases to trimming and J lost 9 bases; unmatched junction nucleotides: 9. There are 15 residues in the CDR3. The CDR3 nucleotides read TGTGCCAGCAGTTATTCGGGACTAGCCAGGTCTGAGCAGTTCTTC. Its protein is CASSYSGLARSEQFF.

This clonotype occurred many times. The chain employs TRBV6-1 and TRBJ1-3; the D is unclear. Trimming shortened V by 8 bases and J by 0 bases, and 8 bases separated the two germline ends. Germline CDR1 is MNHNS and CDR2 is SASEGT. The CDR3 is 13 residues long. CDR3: CASGPTSGNTIYF. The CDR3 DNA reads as TGTGCCAGCGGGCCCACCTCTGGAAACACCATATATTTT.

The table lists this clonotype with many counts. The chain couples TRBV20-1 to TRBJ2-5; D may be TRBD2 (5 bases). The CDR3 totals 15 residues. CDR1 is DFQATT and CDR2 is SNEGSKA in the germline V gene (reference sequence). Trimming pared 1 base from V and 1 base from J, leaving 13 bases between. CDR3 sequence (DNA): TGCAGTGCTAGAGCGCCTAGCCGGGCCCAAGAGACCCAGTACTTC. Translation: CSARAPSRAQETQYF.

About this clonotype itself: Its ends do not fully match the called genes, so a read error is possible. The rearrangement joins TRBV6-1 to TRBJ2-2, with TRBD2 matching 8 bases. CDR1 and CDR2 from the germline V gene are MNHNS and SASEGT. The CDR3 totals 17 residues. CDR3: CAGSEKGYIGGAGELFF. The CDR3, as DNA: TGTGCCGGCAGTGAAAAGGGATATATCGGGGGGGCCGGGGAGCTGTTTTTT.

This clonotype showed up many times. The CDR3 sequence is CAWSGGALYNEQFF. The DNA of the CDR3 is TGTGCCTGGAGCGGGGGGGCCTTATACAATGAGCAGTTCTTC. The rearrangement joins TRBV30 to TRBJ2-1; 8 bases agree with TRBD2. The CDR3 length is 14 residues. CDR1 is GTSNPN, CDR2 SVGIG, per germline (reference sequence). With 3 bases clipped from V and 4 bases from J, the junction kept 5 bases outside the gene matches.

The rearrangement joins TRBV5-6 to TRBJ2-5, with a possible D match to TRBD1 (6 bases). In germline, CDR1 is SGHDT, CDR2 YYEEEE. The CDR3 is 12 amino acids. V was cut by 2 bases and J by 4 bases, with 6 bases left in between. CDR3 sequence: CASSLQGETQYF. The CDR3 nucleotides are TGTGCCAGCAGCTTACAGGGAGAGACCCAGTACTTC.

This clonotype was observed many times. The DNA of the CDR3 is TGTGCCTGGACCCGAACCGGGCGAAGAGCCTACGAGCAGTACTTC. This codes for CAWTRTGRRAYEQYF. The J gene is TRBJ2-7, the V gene TRBV30; D is ambiguous. Germline-derived CDR1 and CDR2 are GTSNPN and SVGIG (reference sequence). Between the trimmed V and J ends, which lost 4 bases and 2 bases, there was a span of 18 bases. The CDR3 consists of 15 residues. Complete variable domain (other parts from reference TRBV30 and TRBJ2-7): SQTIHQWPATLVQPVGSPLSLECTVEGTSNPNLYWYRQAAGRGLQLLFYSVGIGQISSEVPQNLSASRPQDRQFILSSKKLLLSDSGFYLCAWTRTGRRAYEQYFGPGTRLTVT.

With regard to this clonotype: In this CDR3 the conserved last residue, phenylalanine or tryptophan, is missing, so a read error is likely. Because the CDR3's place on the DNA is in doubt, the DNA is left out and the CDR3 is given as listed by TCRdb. The CDR3 loop is CASSQVGNTKAAL. The rearrangement joins TRBV3-1 to TRBJ1-2. The V gene's germline CDR1 is LGHDT and CDR2 YNNKEL (reference sequence). Termini included, the CDR3 measures 13 amino acids.

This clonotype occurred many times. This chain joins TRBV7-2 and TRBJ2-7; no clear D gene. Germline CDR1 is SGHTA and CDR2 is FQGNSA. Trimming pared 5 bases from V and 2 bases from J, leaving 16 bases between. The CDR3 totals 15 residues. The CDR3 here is CASSPFFRNTYEQYF. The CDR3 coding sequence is TGTGCCAGCAGCCCCTTTTTCCGGAATACCTACGAGCAGTACTTC.

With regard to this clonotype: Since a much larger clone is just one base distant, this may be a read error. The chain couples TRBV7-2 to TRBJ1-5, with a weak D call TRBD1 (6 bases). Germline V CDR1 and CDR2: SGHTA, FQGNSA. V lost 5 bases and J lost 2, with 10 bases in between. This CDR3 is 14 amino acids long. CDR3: CASSQRQGNQPQHF. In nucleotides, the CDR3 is TGTGCCAGCAGCCAAAGACAGGGCAATCAGCCCCAGCATTTT.

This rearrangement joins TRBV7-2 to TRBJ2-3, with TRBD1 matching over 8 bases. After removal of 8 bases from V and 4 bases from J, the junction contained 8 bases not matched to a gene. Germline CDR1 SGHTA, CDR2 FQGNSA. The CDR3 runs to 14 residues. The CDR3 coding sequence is TGTGCCAGCCCGACGACAGGGGCCCCAGATACGCAGTATTTT. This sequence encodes CASPTTGAPDTQYF. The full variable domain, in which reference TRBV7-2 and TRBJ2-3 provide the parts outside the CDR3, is GAGVSQSPSNKVTEKGKDVELRCDPISGHTALYWYRQSLGQGLEFLIYFQGNSAPDKSGLPSDRFSAERTGGSVSTLTIQRTQQEDSAVYLCASPTTGAPDTQYFGPGTRLTVL.

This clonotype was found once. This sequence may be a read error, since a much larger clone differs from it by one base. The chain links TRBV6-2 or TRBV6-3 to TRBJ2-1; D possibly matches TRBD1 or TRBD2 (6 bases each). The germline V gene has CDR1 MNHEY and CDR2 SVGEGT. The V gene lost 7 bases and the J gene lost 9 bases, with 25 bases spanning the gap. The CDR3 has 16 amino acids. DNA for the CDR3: TGTGCCAGCACCGGCGGGGCTAGCTGGGGGCGATTTGAGCAGTTCTTC. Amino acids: CASTGGASWGRFEQFF.

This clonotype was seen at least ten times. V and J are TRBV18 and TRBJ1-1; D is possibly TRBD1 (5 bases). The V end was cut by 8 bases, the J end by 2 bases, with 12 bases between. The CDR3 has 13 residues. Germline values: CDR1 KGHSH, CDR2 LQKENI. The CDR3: CASLRDANTEAFF. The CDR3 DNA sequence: TGTGCCAGCCTCCGGGACGCAAACACTGAAGCTTTCTTT.

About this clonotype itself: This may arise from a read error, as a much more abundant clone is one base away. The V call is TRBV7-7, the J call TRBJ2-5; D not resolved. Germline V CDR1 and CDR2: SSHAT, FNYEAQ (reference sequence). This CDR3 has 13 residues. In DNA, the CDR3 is TGTGCTAGCAGCTCAACATGGAAAGAGACCCAGTACTTC. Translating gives CASSSTWKETQYF.

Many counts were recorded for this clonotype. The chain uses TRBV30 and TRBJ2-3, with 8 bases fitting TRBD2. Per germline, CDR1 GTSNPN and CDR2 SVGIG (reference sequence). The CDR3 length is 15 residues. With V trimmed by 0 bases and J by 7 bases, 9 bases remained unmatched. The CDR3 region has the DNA TGTGCCTGGAGTGTATTAGGGACTAGGGCCAATACGCAGTATTTT. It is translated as CAWSVLGTRANTQYF.

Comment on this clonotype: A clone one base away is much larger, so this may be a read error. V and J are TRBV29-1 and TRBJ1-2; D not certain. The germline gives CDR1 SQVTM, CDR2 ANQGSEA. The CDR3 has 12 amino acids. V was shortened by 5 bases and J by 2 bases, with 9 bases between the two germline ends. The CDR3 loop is CSVLDVNYGYTF. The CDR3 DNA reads TGCAGCGTTTTGGACGTAAACTATGGCTACACCTTC.

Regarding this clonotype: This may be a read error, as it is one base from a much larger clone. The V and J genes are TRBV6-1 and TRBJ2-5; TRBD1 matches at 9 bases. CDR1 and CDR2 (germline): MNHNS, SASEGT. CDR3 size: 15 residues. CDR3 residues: CASDRGLPFSETLYF. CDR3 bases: TGTGCCAGCGACAGGGGGTTGCCTTTCTCAGAGACCCTGTACTTC.

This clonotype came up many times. DNA of the CDR3: TGTGCCAGCAGTGACAGACAGGGTAATGAAAAACTGTTTTTT. Translation: CASSDRQGNEKLFF. The chain couples TRBV2 to TRBJ1-4; 7 bases are shared with TRBD1. Germline lookup yields CDR1 SNHLY and CDR2 FYNNEI. The V gene end was trimmed by 3 bases and the J gene end by 4 bases; junction bases not matched to a gene: 2. The CDR3 loop spans 14 amino acids.

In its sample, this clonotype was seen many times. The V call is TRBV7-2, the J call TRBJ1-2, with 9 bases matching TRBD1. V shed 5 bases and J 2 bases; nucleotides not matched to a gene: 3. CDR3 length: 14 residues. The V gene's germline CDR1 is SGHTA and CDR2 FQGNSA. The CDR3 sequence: CASSIGQGNYGYTF. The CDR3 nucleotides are TGTGCCAGCAGCATCGGACAGGGGAACTATGGCTACACCTTC.

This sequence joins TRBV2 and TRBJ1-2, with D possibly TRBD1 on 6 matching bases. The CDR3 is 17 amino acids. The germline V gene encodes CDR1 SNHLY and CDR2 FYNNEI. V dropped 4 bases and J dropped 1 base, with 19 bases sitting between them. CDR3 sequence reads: CASSGRERGAFNYGYTF. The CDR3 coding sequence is TGTGCCAGCAGTGGCCGGGAAAGGGGGGCGTTTAACTATGGCTACACCTTC.

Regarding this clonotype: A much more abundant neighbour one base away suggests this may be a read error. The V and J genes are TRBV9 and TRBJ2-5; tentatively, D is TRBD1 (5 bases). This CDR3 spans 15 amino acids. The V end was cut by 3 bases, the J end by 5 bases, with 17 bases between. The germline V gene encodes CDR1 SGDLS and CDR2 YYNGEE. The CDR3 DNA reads TGTGCCAGCAGCGGTATTACATGGGGCAGGGAGACCCAGTACTTC. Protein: CASSGITWGRETQYF.

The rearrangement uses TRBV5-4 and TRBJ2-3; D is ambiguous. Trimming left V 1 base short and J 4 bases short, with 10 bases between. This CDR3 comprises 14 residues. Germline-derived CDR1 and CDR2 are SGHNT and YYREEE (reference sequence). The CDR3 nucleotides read TGTGCCAGCAGCTTGATTGGTCCCGCAGATACGCAGTATTTT. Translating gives CASSLIGPADTQYF.

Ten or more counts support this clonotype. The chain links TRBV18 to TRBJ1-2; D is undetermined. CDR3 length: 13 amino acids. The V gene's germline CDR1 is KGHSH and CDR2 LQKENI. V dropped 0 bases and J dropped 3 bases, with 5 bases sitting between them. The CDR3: CASSPPGDYGYTF. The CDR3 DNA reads TGTGCCAGCTCACCACCCGGGGACTATGGCTACACCTTC.

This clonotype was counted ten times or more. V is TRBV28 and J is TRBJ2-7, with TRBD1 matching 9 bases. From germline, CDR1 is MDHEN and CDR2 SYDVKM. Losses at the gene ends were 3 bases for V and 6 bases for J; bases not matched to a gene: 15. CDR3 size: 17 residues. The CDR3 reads CASSFNRYGTGTSEQYF. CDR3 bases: TGTGCCAGCAGTTTTAATAGGTACGGGACAGGGACAAGCGAGCAGTACTTC.

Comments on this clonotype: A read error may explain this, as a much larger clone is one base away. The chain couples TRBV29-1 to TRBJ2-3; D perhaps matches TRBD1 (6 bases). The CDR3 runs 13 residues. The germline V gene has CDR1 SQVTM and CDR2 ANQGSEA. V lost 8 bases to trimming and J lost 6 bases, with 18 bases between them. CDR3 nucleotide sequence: TGCAGCTCCCGGGACATCTCTCGGGATACGCAGTATTTT. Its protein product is CSSRDISRDTQYF.

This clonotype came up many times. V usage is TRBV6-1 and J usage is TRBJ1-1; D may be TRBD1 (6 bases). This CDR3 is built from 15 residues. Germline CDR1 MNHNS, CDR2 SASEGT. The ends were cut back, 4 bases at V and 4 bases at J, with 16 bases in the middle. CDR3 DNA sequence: TGTGCCAGCAGTGGAACAACGGGGGCAGGCACTGAAGCTTTCTTT. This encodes CASSGTTGAGTEAFF.